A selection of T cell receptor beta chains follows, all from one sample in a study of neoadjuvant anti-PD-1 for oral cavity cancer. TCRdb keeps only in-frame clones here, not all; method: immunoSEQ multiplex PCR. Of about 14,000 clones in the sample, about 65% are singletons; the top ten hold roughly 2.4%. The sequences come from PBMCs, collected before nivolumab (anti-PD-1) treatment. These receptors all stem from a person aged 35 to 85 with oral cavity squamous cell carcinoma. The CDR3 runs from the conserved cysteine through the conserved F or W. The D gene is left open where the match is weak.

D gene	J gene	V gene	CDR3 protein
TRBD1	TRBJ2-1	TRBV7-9	CASSLGTGFSYNEQFF
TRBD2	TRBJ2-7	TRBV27	CASSSRGTSGSSYEQYF
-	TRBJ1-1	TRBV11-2	CASSLYLNTEAFF
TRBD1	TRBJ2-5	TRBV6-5	CASSRQGVGETQYF
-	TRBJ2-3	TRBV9	CASSRRQATLSTDTQYF
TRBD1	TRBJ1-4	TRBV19	CASRMTGGGEKLFF
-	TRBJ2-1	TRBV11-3	CASSLDRLEDEQFF
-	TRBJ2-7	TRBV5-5	CASSLEAAGAYEQYF
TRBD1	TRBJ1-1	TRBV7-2	CASSSQGVGGTEAFF
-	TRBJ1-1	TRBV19	CASSIQSLRNTEAFF
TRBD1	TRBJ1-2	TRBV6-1	CASSEAGQPYGYTF
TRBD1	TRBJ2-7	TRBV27	CASSPRQGLAWEQYF
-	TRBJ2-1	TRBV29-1	CSVEEGRGGPNEQFF
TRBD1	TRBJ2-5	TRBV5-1	CASSLLGTADQETQYF
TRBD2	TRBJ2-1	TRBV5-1	CASSQLAGTTYNEQFF
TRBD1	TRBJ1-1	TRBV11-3	CASSPGQGNTEAFF
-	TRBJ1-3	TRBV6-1	CASRTDTLSGNTIYF
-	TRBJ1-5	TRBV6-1	CASSTGYSNQPQHF
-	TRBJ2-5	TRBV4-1	CASSQEGSKQETQYF
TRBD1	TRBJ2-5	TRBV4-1	CASSQFGTGKLETQYF
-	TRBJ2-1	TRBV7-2	CASSTRLYGANNEQFF
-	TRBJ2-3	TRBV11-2	CASSLGDTDTQYF
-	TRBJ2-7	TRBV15	CATSRQVDYEQYF
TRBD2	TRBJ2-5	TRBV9	CASSGTSGGTQETQYF
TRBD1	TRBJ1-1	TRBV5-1	CASRLTGTGRGNTEAFF
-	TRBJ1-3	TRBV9	CASSVGRRSGNTIYF
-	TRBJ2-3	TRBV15	CATSRDKGDTQYF
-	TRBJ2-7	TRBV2	CASSQKTGRPLEQYF
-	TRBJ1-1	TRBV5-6	CASSLVTEAFF
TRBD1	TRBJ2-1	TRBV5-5	CASTLLGQVNEQFF
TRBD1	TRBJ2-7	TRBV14	CASSPSRDRRYEQYF
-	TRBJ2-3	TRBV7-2	CASSLARTDTQYF
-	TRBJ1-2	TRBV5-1	CASSSLVDPIFLGYTF
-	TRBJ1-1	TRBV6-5	CASSRAGNTEAFF
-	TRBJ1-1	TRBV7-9	CASSLGGGLTEAFF
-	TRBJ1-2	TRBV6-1	CASSAGNYGYTF
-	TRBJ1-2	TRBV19	CASHRDGGTNYGYTF
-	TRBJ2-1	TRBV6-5	CASSYSRDTIFKRQFF
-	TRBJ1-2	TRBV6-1	CASSVGSRGSSYGYTF
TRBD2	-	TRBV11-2	CASSTGLAGIEQYF
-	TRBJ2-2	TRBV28	CASSLRTGELFF
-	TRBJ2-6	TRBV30	CAWREDGSGANVLTF
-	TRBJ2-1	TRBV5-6	CASSHPDRYNEQFF
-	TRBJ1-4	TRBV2	CASSVRQTVGTNEKLFF
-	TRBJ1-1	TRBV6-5	CASRPPTRAEAFF
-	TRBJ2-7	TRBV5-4	CASSLGAGPYEQYF